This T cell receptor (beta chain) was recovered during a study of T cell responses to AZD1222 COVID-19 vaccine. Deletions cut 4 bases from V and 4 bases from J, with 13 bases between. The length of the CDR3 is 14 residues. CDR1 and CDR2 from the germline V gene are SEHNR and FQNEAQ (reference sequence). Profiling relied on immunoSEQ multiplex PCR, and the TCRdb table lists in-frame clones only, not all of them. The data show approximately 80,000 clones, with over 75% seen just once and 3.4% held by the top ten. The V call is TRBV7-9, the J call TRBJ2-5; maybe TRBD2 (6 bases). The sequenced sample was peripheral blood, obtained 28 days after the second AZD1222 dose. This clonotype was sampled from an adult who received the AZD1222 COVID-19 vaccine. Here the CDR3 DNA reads TGTGCCAGCAGCTCGGCGTGGGGGGTAGAGACCCAGTACTTC. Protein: CASSSAWGVETQYF.